This TCR beta chain was found in a study of Ad26.COV2.S vaccination and SARS-CoV-2 variants. This clone was counted only a few times. Specified treatment: roughly 20 received Ad26.COV2.S at low or high dose, single or two shots; several received placebo; per-sample allocation not given. Day 63 after the first injection of vaccine or placebo was the sampling time. An adult aged 18-55 years in Boston served as the donor. In germline, CDR1 is SGHTA, CDR2 FQGNSA. Trimming pared 1 base from V and 3 bases from J, leaving 16 bases between. The CDR3 totals 16 residues. The method was immunoSEQ multiplex PCR; TCRdb's version includes in-frame clones alone and lacks a portion of them. Of hundreds of thousands of clones listed, more than 80% were seen once; the top ten hold nearly 1.5%.

This specimen was peripheral blood, taken in a trial of Ad26.COV2.S vaccine versus placebo. The receptor comes from a person aged 18-65 years who received the Ad26.COV2.S COVID-19 vaccine or a placebo. The chain joins TRBV7-2 to TRBJ2-7; either TRBD1 or TRBD2 may fit D (5 bases each). CDR3 amino acids: CASSLGTPGPNYEQYF. CDR3 DNA sequence: TGTGCCAGCAGCTTAGGAACACCGGGACCCAACTACGAGCAGTACTTC. The variable domain in full, completed from reference TRBV7-2 and TRBJ2-7, reads GAGVSQSPSNKVTEKGKDVELRCDPISGHTALYWYRQSLGQGLEFLIYFQGNSAPDKSGLPSDRFSAERTGGSVSTLTIQRTQQEDSAVYLCASSLGTPGPNYEQYFGPGTRLTVT.